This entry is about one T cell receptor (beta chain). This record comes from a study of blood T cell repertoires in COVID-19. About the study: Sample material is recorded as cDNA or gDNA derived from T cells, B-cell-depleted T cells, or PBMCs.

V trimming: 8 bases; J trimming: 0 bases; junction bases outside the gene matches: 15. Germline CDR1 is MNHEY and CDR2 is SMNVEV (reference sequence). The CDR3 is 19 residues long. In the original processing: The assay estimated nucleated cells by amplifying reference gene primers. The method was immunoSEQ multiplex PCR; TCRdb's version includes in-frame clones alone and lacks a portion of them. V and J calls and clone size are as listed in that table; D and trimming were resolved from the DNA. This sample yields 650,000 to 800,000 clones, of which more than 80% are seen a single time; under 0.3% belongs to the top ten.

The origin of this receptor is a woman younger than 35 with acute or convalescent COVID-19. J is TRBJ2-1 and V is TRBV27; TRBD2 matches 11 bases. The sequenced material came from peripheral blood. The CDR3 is CASATGTSGPRGSYNEQFF. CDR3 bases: TGTGCCAGCGCCACAGGGACTAGCGGTCCTAGGGGCTCCTACAATGAGCAGTTCTTC.